A selection of T cell receptor beta chains follows, all from one sample in a study of cytomegalovirus exposure and HLA in healthy donors. Assay used: immunoSEQ multiplex PCR; TCRdb lists only in-frame clones, some missing. The sample holds approximately 100,000 clones; 60% to 75% are singletons and the top ten take approximately 3%. Sequenced: PBMCs. The receptors originated from a man in his 60s in good health and CMV-seronegative. The CDR3 runs from the conserved cysteine through the conserved F or W. D genes are given only for firm matches. Size is omitted from some rows. Given values are once, few, many or a class for expanded clones.

TRBJ1-6,TRBV7-9,-,-,CASSFTGINSPLHF,TGTGCCAGCAGCTTCACAGGGATCAATTCACCCCTCCACTTT
TRBJ1-1,TRBV6-1,-,-,CASSEQRRTVLNTEAFF,TGTGCCAGCAGTGAACAACGACGGACAGTCTTGAACACTGAAGCTTTCTTT
TRBJ1-5,TRBV7-8,few,TRBD1,CASSDGTGQGQPQHF,TGTGCCAGCAGCGACGGGACAGGGCAGGGTCAGCCCCAGCATTTT
TRBJ2-5,TRBV7-9,once,TRBD2,CASSTSGGQETQYF,TGTGCCAGCAGTACTAGCGGGGGTCAAGAGACCCAGTACTTC
TRBJ2-7,TRBV11-3,-,-,CASSLQGTTYEQYF,TGTGCCAGCAGCTTGCAGGGGACTACCTACGAGCAGTACTTC
TRBJ2-3,TRBV15,-,-,CATSRRLAYDQYF,TGTGCCACCAGCAGACGGCTAGCATACGATCAGTATTTT
TRBJ2-1,TRBV6-5,-,TRBD1,CASKIDRGRLGEQFF,TGTGCCAGCAAGATTGACAGGGGGCGGTTAGGGGAGCAGTTCTTC
TRBJ1-1,TRBV15,-,-,CATSRAWGEVATEAFF,TGTGCCACCAGCAGAGCTTGGGGGGAGGTAGCGACTGAAGCTTTCTTT
TRBJ2-5,TRBV9,few,-,CASSVVGAAGETQYF,TGTGCCAGCAGCGTAGTTGGGGCGGCCGGAGAGACCCAGTACTTC
TRBJ1-1,TRBV10-3,once,-,CAISDRGGTEAFF,TGTGCCATCAGTGATAGGGGCGGCACTGAAGCTTTCTTT
TRBJ2-5,TRBV11-2,-,TRBD2,CASSSRSGSEKTQYF,TGTGCCAGCAGTTCCCGCAGCGGGAGCGAAAAGACCCAGTACTTC
TRBJ1-1,TRBV29-1,-,-,CSVLPDGGDGAFF,TGCAGCGTCCTCCCCGATGGGGGGGATGGGGCTTTCTTT
TRBJ2-7,TRBV6-1,few,TRBD1,CASSDGDRAFF,TGTGCCAGCAGTGACGGGGACAGGGCCTTTTTC
TRBJ2-6,TRBV6-5,few,-,CASSYRVSGANVLTF,TGTGCCAGCAGTTACCGGGTATCCGGGGCCAACGTCCTGACTTTC
TRBJ2-1,TRBV19,-,TRBD2,CASSIIGGGPPEQFF,TGTGCCAGTAGTATAATTGGCGGGGGGCCCCCTGAGCAGTTCTTC
TRBJ1-5,TRBV12-5,-,TRBD1,CASGLKPPRDRDSINQPQHF,TGTGCTAGTGGTTTGAAACCCCCTCGGGACAGGGATTCGATTAATCAGCCCCAGCATTTT
TRBJ2-3,TRBV27,few,-,CASAMTGVGDTQYF,TGTGCCAGCGCAATGACGGGGGTGGGGGATACGCAGTATTTT
TRBJ2-2,TRBV7-3,-,TRBD2,CASSLSGTSGALNTGELFF,TGTGCCAGCAGCTTAAGTGGGACTAGCGGGGCCCTGAACACCGGGGAGCTGTTTTTT
TRBJ1-2,TRBV7-2,-,-,CASSWGRDGYTF,TGTGCCAGCAGTTGGGGGCGCGACGGCTACACCTTC
TRBJ2-1,TRBV10-3,-,-,CAISESTGLDEQFF,TGTGCCATCAGTGAGTCGACAGGCCTCGATGAGCAGTTCTTC
TRBJ2-3,TRBV10-1,-,-,CASSDAEHWTDTQYF,TGCGCCAGCAGTGATGCTGAGCATTGGACAGATACGCAGTATTTT
TRBJ2-7,TRBV28,once,TRBD2,CASSLAGGTYEQYF,TGTGCCAGCAGTTTGGCGGGAGGCACCTACGAGCAGTACTTC
TRBJ2-7,TRBV19,-,TRBD2,CASSPLVAGVSYEQYF,TGTGCCAGTAGCCCACTTGTAGCGGGAGTGTCCTACGAGCAGTACTTC
TRBJ2-5,TRBV10-2,-,-,CASNPRGAREAQYF,TGCGCCAGCAACCCGAGGGGGGCACGGGAGGCCCAGTACTTC
TRBJ1-2,TRBV9,few,-,CASSVDYNYGYTF,TGTGCCAGCAGCGTAGACTATAACTATGGCTACACCTTC
TRBJ2-2,TRBV27,-,-,CASTLYGVMDTGELFF,TGTGCCAGCACCTTATACGGGGTGATGGACACCGGGGAGCTGTTTTTT
TRBJ2-1,TRBV14,-,TRBD2,CASSQETSVRNEQFF,TGTGCCAGCAGCCAAGAGACTAGCGTACGGAATGAGCAGTTCTTC
TRBJ1-6,TRBV18,-,TRBD1,CASSPGQGNSPLHF,TGTGCCAGCTCACCTGGACAGGGGAATTCACCCCTCCACTTT
TRBJ2-5,TRBV6-1,-,-,CASGATGETQYF,TGTGCCAGCGGAGCAACTGGGGAGACCCAGTACTTC
TRBJ2-2,TRBV5-4,-,-,CASSFLSGSGELFF,TGTGCCAGCAGCTTTCTTAGCGGATCCGGGGAGCTGTTTTTT
TRBJ2-2,TRBV5-4,-,TRBD2,CASGRGDTGELFF,TGTGCCAGCGGACGGGGGGACACCGGGGAGCTGTTTTTT
TRBJ1-4,TRBV10-2,-,TRBD1,CASSERDRGSNEKLFF,TGCGCCAGCAGTGAAAGGGACAGGGGGTCTAATGAAAAACTGTTTTTT
TRBJ2-6,TRBV5-4,-,TRBD1,CASTTGSASSGANVLTF,TGTGCCAGCACGACAGGGAGCGCAAGCTCTGGGGCCAACGTCCTGACTTTC
TRBJ2-1,TRBV29-1,few,-,CSVDSGENNEQFF,TGCAGCGTTGATTCAGGGGAGAACAATGAGCAGTTCTTC
TRBJ1-1,TRBV10-2,-,-,CASRKQQNTEAFF,TGCGCCAGCAGGAAACAGCAAAACACTGAAGCTTTCTTT